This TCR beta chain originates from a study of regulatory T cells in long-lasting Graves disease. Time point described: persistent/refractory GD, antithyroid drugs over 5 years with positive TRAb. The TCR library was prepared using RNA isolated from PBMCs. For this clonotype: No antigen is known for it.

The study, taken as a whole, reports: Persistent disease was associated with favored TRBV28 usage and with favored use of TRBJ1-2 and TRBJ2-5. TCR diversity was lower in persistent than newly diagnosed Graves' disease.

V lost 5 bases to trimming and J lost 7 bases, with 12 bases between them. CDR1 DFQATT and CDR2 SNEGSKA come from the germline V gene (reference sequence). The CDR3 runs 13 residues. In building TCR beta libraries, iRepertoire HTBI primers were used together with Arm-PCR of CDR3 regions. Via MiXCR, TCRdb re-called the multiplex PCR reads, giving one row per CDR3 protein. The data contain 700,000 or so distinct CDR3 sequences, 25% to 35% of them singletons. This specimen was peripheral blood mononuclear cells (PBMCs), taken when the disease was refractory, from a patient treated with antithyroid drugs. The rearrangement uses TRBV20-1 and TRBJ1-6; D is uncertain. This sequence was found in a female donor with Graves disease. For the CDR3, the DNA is TGCAGTGCTCTGAAAACACAAAATTCACCCCTCCACTTT. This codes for CSALKTQNSPLHF.